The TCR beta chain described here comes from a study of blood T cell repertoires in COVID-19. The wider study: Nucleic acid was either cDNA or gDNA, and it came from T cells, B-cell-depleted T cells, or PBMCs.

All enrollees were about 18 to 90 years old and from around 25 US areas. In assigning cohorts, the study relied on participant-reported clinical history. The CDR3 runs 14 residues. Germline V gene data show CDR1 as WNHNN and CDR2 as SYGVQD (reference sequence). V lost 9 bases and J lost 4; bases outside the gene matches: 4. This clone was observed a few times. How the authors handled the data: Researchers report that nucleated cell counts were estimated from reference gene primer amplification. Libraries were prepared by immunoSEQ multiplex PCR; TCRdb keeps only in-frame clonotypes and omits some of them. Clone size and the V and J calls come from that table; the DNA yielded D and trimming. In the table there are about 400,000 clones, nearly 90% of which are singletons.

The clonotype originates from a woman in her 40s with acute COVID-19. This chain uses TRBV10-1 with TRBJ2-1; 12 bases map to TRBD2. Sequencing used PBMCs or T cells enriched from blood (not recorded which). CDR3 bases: TGCGCCAGGGGACTAGCGGGTCTTTACAATGAGCAGTTCTTC. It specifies CARGLAGLYNEQFF.